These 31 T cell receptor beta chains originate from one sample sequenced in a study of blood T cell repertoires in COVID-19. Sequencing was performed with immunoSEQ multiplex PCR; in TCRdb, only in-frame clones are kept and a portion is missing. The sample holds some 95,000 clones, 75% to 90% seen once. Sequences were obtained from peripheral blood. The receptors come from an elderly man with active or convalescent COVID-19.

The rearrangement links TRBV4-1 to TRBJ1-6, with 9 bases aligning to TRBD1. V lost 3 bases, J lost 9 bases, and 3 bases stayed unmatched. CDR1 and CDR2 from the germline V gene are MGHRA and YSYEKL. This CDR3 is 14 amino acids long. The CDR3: CASSQGQGVSPLHF. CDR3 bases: TGCGCCAGCAGCCAGGGACAGGGAGTTTCACCCCTCCACTTT.

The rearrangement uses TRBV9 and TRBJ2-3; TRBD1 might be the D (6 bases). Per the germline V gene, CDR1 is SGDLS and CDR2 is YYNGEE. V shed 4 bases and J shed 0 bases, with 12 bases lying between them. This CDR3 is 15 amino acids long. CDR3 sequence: CASSQETGSTDTQYF. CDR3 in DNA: TGTGCCAGCAGCCAAGAGACAGGTAGCACAGATACGCAGTATTTT.

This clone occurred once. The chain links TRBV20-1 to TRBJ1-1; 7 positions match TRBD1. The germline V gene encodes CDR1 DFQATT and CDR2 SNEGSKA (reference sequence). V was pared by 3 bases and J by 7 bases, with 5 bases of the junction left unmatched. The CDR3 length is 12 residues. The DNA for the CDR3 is TGCAGTGCTAGTAAGGGGGCTTATGAAGCTTTCTTT. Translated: CSASKGAYEAFF.

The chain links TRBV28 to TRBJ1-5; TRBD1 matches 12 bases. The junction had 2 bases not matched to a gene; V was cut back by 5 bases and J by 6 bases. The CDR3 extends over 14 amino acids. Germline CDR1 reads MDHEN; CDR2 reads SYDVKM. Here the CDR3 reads CASSQGQGAQPQHF. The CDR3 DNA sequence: TGTGCCAGCAGTCAGGGACAGGGGGCTCAGCCCCAGCATTTT.

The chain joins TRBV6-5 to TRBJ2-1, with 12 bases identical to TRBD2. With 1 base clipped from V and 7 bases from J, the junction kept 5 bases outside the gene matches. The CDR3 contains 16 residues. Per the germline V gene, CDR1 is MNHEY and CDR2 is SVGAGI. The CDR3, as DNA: TGTGCCAGCAGTTACTTCGCTAGCGGGAGGGCTAATGAGCAGTTCTTC. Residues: CASSYFASGRANEQFF.

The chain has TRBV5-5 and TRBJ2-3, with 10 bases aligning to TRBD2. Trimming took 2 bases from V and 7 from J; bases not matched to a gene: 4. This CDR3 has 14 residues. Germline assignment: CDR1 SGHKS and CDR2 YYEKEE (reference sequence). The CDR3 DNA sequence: TGTGCCAGCAGCTTAGCGGGAGGGCCTAATACGCAGTATTTT. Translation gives CASSLAGGPNTQYF.

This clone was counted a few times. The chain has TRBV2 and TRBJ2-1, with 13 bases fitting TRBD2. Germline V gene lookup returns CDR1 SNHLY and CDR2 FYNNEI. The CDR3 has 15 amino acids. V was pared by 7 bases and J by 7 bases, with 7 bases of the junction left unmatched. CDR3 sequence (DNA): TGTGCCAGCATTACTAGCGGGAGGGCCGGTAATGAGCAGTTCTTC. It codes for CASITSGRAGNEQFF. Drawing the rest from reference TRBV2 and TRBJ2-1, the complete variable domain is EPEVTQTPSHQVTQMGQEVILRCVPISNHLYFYWYRQILGQKVEFLVSFYNNEISEKSEIFDDQFSVERPDGSNFTLKIRSTKLEDSAMYFCASITSGRAGNEQFFGPGTRLTVL.

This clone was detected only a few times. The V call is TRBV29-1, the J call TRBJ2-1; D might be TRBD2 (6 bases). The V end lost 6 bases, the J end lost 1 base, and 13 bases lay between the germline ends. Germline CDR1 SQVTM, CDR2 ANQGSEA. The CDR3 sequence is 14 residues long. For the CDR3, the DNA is TGCAGCGTCGGGTCGGGACTTTCCTACAATGAGCAGTTCTTC. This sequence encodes CSVGSGLSYNEQFF.

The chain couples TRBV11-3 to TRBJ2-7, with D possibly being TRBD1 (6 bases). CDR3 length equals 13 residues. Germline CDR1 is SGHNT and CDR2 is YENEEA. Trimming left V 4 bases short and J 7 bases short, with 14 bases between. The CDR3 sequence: CASSSGVYGEQYF. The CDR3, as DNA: TGTGCCAGCAGCTCAGGGGTCTACGGGGAGCAGTACTTC.

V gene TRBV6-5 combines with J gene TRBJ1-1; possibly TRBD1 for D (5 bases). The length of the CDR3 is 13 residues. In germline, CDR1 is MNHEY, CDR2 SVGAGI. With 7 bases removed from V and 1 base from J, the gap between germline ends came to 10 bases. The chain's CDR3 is CASTLQGNTEAFF. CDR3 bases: TGTGCCAGCACACTTCAGGGGAACACTGAAGCTTTCTTT.

The CDR3 DNA reads TGTGCCAGCAGTGACAGGGGGCGTTTTGAAGCTTTCTTT. This encodes CASSDRGRFEAFF. J is TRBJ1-1 and V is TRBV27; 10 nucleotides match TRBD1. Germline trimming cut 5 bases from V and 7 bases from J; bases unmatched to any gene: 4. This CDR3 has 13 amino acids. Germline loops: CDR1 MNHEY, CDR2 SMNVEV (reference sequence).

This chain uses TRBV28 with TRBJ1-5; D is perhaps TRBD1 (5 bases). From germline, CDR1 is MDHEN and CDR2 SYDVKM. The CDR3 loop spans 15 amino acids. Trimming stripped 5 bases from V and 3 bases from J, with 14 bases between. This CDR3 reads CASSPPGLLNQPQHF. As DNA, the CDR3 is TGTGCCAGCAGTCCTCCGGGACTCCTCAATCAGCCCCAGCATTTT.

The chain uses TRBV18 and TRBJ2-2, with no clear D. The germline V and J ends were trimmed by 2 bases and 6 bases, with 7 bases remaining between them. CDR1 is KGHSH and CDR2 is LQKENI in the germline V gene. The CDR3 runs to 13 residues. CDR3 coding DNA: TGTGCCAGCTCACCATCGGGTGCCGGGGAGCTGTTTTTT. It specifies CASSPSGAGELFF.

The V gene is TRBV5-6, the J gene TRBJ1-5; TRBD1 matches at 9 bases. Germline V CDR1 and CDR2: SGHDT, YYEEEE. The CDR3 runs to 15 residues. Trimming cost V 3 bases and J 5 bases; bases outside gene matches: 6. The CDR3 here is CASSYRGQGDQPQHF. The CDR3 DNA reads TGTGCCAGCAGCTACCGGGGACAGGGTGATCAGCCCCAGCATTTT.

The CDR3 DNA reads as TGTGCTAGTGGTTTGGAGGGGGCTGCAGATACGCAGTATTTT. The encoded protein is CASGLEGAADTQYF. The chain links TRBV12-5 to TRBJ2-3; 7 bases match TRBD1. The germline V gene encodes CDR1 LGHNT and CDR2 FRNRAP. V was clipped by 1 base and J by 4 bases; unmatched bases: 2. The CDR3 runs to 14 residues.

The chain's CDR3 is CASSLAGTGSYEQYF. CDR3 DNA: TGTGCCAGCAGCTTAGCCGGGACAGGGTCCTACGAGCAGTACTTC. The chain employs TRBV7-6 and TRBJ2-7; 9 bases map to TRBD1. After removal of 0 bases from V and 1 base from J, the junction contained 1 base not matched to a gene. There are 15 residues in the CDR3. The germline CDR1 and CDR2 sequences are SGHVS and FNYEAQ.

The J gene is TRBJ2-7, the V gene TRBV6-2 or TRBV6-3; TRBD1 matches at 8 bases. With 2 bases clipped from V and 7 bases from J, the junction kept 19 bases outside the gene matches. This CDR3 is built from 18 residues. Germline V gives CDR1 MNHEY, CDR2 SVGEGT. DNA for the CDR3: TGTGCCAGCAGTTACACACGAACCGTGCGGACAGGGAGCTGGGAGCAGTACTTC. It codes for CASSYTRTVRTGSWEQYF.

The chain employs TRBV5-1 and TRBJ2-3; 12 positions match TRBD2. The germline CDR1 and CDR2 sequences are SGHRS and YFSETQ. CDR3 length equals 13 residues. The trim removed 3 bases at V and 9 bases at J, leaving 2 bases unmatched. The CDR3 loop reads CASSSTSGRTQYF. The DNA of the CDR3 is TGCGCCAGCAGCTCGACTAGCGGGAGAACGCAGTATTTT.

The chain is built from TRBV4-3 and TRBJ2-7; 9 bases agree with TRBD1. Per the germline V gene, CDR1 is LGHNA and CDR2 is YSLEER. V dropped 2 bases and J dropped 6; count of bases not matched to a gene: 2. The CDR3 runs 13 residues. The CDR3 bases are TGCGCCAGCAGCCAATCGGGACAGGGCGAGCAGTACTTC. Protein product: CASSQSGQGEQYF.

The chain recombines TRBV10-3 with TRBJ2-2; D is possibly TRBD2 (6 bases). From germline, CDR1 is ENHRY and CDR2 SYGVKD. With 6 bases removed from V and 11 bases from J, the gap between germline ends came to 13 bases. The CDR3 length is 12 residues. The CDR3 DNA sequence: TGTGCCATCAGGAATGAAGCGGGCGAGCTGTTTTTT. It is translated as CAIRNEAGELFF.

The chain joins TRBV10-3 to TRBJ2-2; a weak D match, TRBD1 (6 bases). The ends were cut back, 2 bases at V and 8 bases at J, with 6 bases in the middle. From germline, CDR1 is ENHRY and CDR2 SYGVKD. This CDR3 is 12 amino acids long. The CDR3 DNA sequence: TGTGCCATCAGTGAGGGGACAGGGGAGCTGTTTTTT. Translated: CAISEGTGELFF.

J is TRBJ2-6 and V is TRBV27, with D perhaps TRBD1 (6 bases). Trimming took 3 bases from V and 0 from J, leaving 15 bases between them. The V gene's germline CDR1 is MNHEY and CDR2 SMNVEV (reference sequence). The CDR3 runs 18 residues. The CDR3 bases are TGTGCCAGCAGTTTTGTCCGGACAGCTCCCTCTGGGGCCAACGTCCTGACTTTC. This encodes CASSFVRTAPSGANVLTF.

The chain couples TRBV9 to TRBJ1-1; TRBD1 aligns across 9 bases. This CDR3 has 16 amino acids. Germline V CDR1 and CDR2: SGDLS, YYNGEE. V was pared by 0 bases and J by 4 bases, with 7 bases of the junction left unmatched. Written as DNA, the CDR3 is TGTGCCAGCAGCGTAGTGTTGGGACAGGGTTCCACTGAAGCTTTCTTT. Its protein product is CASSVVLGQGSTEAFF. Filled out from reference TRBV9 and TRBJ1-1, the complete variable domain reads DSGVTQTPKHLITATGQRVTLRCSPRSGDLSVYWYQQSLDQGLQFLIQYYNGEERAKGNILERFSAQQFPDLHSELNLSSLELGDSALYFCASSVVLGQGSTEAFFGQGTRLTVV.

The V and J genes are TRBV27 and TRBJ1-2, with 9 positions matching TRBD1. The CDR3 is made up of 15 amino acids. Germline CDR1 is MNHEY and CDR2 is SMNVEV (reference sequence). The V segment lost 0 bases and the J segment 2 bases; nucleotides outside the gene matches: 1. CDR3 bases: TGTGCCAGCAGTTTATCCGGACAGGGGAACTATGGCTACACCTTC. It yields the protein CASSLSGQGNYGYTF.

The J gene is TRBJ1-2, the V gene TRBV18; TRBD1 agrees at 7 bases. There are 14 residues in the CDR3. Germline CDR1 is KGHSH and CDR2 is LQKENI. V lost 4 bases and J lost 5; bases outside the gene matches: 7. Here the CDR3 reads CASSLGQEAYGYTF. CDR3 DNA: TGTGCCAGCTCACTCGGACAGGAGGCATATGGCTACACCTTC.

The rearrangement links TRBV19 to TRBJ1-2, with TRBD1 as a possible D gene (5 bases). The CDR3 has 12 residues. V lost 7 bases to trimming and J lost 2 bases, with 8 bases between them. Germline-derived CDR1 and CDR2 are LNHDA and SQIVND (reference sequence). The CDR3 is CASNSGNYGYTF. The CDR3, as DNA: TGTGCCAGTAATTCAGGGAACTATGGCTACACCTTC.

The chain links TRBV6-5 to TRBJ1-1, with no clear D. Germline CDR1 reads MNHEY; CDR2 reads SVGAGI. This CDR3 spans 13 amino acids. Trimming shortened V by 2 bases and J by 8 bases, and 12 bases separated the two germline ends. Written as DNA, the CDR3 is TGTGCCAGCAGTTACGACGCCGGAGGGGAAGCTTTCTTT. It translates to CASSYDAGGEAFF.

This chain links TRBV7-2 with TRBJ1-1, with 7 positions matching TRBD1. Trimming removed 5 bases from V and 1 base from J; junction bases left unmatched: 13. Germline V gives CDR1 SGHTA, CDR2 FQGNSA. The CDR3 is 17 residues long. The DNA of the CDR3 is TGTGCCAGCAGCCTGGTAGGAACGACAGGGACGAACACTGAAGCTTTCTTT. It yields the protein CASSLVGTTGTNTEAFF. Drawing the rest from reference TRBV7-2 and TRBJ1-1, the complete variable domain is GAGVSQSPSNKVTEKGKDVELRCDPISGHTALYWYRQSLGQGLEFLIYFQGNSAPDKSGLPSDRFSAERTGGSVSTLTIQRTQQEDSAVYLCASSLVGTTGTNTEAFFGQGTRLTVV.

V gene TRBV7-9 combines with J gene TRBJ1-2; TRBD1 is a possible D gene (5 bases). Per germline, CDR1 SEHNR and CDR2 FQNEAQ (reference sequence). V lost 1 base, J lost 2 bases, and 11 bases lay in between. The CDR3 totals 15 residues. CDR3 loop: CASSLVTGENYGYTF. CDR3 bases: TGTGCCAGCAGCTTAGTCACAGGAGAGAACTATGGCTACACCTTC.

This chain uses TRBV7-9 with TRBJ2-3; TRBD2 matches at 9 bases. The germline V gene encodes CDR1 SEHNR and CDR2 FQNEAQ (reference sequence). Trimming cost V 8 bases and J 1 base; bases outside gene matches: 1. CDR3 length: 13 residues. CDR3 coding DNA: TGTGCCAGCCGGACTAGCGGCACAGATACGCAGTATTTT. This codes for CASRTSGTDTQYF. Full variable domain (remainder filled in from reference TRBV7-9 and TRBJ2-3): DTGVSQNPRHKITKRGQNVTFRCDPISEHNRLYWYRQTLGQGPEFLTYFQNEAQLEKSRLLSDRFSAERPKGSFSTLEIQRTEQGDSAMYLCASRTSGTDTQYFGPGTRLTVL.

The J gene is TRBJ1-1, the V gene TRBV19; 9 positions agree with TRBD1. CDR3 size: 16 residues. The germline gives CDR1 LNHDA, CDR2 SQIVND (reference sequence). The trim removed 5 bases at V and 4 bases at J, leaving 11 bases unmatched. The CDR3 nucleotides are TGTGCCAGTAGTTCCCGGACAGGGGCCCTCCGCACTGAAGCTTTCTTT. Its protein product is CASSSRTGALRTEAFF.